The sequence of this T cell receptor (beta chain) was determined in a study of graft-versus-host responses after intestinal transplantation. Study-wide background: Isolated intestinal, liver-intestinal, or multivisceral transplants had been given to the recipients. Uniformly, recipients were administered anti-thymocyte globulin induction with subsequent tacrolimus and steroids for around 3 years.

Study-level points and caveats: GvH clones turned up in recipient marrow; some had shown up first in ileum or blood.

Only in-frame clones appear in the TCRdb table, and some are missing; sequencing was by immunoSEQ multiplex PCR. Among 20,000 to 30,000 clones, 90% to 95% were seen once, and the ten largest hold roughly 1.9%. Germline values: CDR1 ENHRY, CDR2 SYGVKD. V dropped 6 bases and J dropped 1 base, with 18 bases sitting between them. The CDR3 totals 16 residues. As for this clone: Its antigen is currently unknown.

J is TRBJ1-1 and V is TRBV10-3, with D possibly matching TRBD1 (6 bases). The sample here was PBMCs, taken about 41 days after intestinal transplant. This receptor was obtained from a human patient who received an intestinal transplant, so some T cells may come from the graft donor. This CDR3 is CAIRGGRGWPNTEAFF. The CDR3 DNA follows: TGTGCCATCAGGGGGGGCCGGGGTTGGCCGAACACTGAAGCTTTCTTT.